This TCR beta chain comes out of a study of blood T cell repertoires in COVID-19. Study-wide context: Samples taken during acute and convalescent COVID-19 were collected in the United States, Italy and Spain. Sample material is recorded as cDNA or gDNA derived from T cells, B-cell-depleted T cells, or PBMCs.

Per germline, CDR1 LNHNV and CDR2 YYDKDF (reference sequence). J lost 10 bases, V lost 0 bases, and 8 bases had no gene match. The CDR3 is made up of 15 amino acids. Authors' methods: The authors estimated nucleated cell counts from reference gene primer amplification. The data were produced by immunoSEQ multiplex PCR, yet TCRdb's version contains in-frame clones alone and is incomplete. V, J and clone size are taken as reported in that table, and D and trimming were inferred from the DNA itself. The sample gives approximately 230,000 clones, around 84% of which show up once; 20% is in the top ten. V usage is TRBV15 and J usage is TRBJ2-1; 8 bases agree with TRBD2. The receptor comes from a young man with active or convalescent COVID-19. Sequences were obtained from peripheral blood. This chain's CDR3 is CATSRDRGGPGEQFF. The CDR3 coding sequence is TGTGCCACCAGCAGAGACCGCGGGGGGCCGGGGGAGCAGTTCTTC.